The clone carrying this T cell receptor (beta chain) showed up just a few times. Its antigen is undetermined. The isolated RNA, all of it, was reverse transcribed, so expressed TCRB transcripts were what got sequenced. Deep immunoSEQ sequencing covered naive, central memory and regulatory T cell samples. Assay used: immunoSEQ multiplex PCR; TCRdb lists only in-frame clones, some missing. The table shows approximately 50,000 clones, with under 45% occurring only once. This sample was taken from a study of beta chain features in type 1 diabetes. Study details: What patients shared with healthy donors was a similar profile of age, gender and cell yields. Study observations and caveats: Type 1 diabetes patients showed a moderate but significant shortening of TCRB CDR3s in all four CD4+ subsets.

CDR1 and CDR2 from the germline V gene are SNHLY and FYNNEI. This CDR3 region has 13 residues. The V and J ends lost 2 bases and 8 bases respectively, with 12 bases between them. J is TRBJ2-5 and V is TRBV2; possibly TRBD1 for D (6 bases). Sequenced material: Tregs from blood. The receptor was derived from a man in his thirties or forties with type 1 diabetes. DNA of the CDR3: TGTGCCAGCAGTGAATCCGGGACAAGTACCCAGTACTTC. Protein sequence: CASSESGTSTQYF.